Each of the 18 T cell receptor beta chains below was sequenced from the same sample in a study of T cells in Graves' hyperthyroidism and ophthalmopathy. It was RNA transcripts that yielded the amplified TCR beta CDR3 regions. HTBI primers were the set used in a first-round RT-PCR of the TCR CDR3. TCRdb re-derived calls from the multiplex PCR reads in MiXCR, one entry per CDR3 protein. The table shows 200,000 to 250,000 distinct CDR3 sequences, with approximately 25% occurring only once. The specimen sequenced was blood. The origin of the receptors is a middle-aged woman with Graves' ophthalmopathy.

At least ten counts were recorded for this clonotype. The chain links TRBV18 to TRBJ1-2, with TRBD1 matching over 7 bases. Germline assignment: CDR1 KGHSH and CDR2 LQKENI. Trimming at V came to 3 bases and at J to 6 bases, leaving 7 bases not matched to a gene. CDR3 size: 14 residues. The CDR3: CASSPKTGSNGYTF. The CDR3 nucleotides are TGTGCCAGCTCACCGAAGACAGGGTCAAATGGCTACACCTTC.

There are many counts of this clonotype. The chain recombines TRBV12-3 or TRBV12-4 with TRBJ1-3; unclear D gene. Trimming cost V 8 bases and J 0 bases, with 8 bases left between them. This CDR3 contains 13 residues. The CDR3 DNA sequence: TGTGCCAGCGGCGGGAGCTCTGGAAACACCATATATTTT. It translates to CASGGSSGNTIYF.

As regards this clonotype: The junction and the germline gene differ at one end; a read error may be behind it. V is TRBV20-1 and J is TRBJ2-7; possibly TRBD1 or TRBD2 for D (6 bases each). The CDR3 runs 12 residues. Per the germline V gene, CDR1 is DFQATT and CDR2 is SNEGSKA (reference sequence). The DNA for the CDR3 is TGCAGTGCTAGAGTGCCTGGGAACAGGGAGGCCTTC. This codes for CSARVPGNREAF.

This clonotype was recorded many times. The chain uses TRBV24-1 and TRBJ1-1, with 10 bases lining up with TRBD1. Trimming at V came to 4 bases and at J to 1 base, leaving 2 bases not matched to a gene. This CDR3 comprises 15 residues. CDR1 is KGHDR and CDR2 is SFDVKD in the germline V gene. CDR3 in DNA: TGTGCCACCAGTGACCGGACAGGGGGGAACACTGAAGCTTTCTTT. Translating it yields CATSDRTGGNTEAFF.

The table lists this clonotype with many counts. The chain combines TRBV20-1 with TRBJ2-5, with 8 bases matching TRBD1. CDR1 DFQATT and CDR2 SNEGSKA come from the germline V gene (reference sequence). This CDR3 spans 13 amino acids. V gave up 3 bases and J gave up 5 bases; unmatched junction bases: 5. The CDR3 DNA reads as TGCAGTGCTAGTGGACAGGGAGGCGAGACCCAGTACTTC. The encoded protein is CSASGQGGETQYF.

The chain has TRBV12-3 or TRBV12-4 and TRBJ1-1; 9 bases line up with TRBD1. The CDR3 consists of 15 residues. V was clipped by 7 bases and J by 1 base; unmatched bases: 7. The DNA of the CDR3 is TGTGCCAGCAAACTCCCGGGACAGGGGAACACTGAAGCTTTCTTT. As protein: CASKLPGQGNTEAFF.

Many counts were recorded for this clonotype. J is TRBJ1-5 and V is TRBV28; no clear D. With 5 bases removed from V and 2 bases from J, the gap between germline ends came to 13 bases. This CDR3 spans 15 amino acids. CDR1 is MDHEN, CDR2 SYDVKM, per germline. The CDR3 DNA reads as TGTGCCAGCAGTCCCCCCGGCCAGGGCAATCAGCCCCAGCATTTT. It yields the protein CASSPPGQGNQPQHF.

This clonotype was picked up many times. The V and J genes are TRBV5-1 and TRBJ2-2, with TRBD1 matching 12 bases. The CDR3 has 17 amino acids. The germline gives CDR1 SGHRS, CDR2 YFSETQ. V dropped 0 bases and J dropped 8; count of bases not matched to a gene: 8. The CDR3 region has the DNA TGCGCCAGCAGCTTGGAACCCGGGACAGGGGGCGCGGGGGAGCTGTTTTTT. This codes for CASSLEPGTGGAGELFF.

The chain uses TRBV6-5 and TRBJ1-5, with D unresolved. Trimming removed 2 bases from V and 0 bases from J, with 5 bases in between. The CDR3 runs 14 residues. The germline V gene encodes CDR1 MNHEY and CDR2 SVGAGI. CDR3 sequence: CASSYKISNQPQHF. Written as DNA, the CDR3 is TGTGCCAGCAGTTACAAGATTAGCAATCAGCCCCAGCATTTT.

The J gene is TRBJ2-2, the V gene TRBV12-3 or TRBV12-4; D not certain. Trimming removed 5 bases at V and 2 bases at J, with 6 bases between. The CDR3 has 13 residues. The CDR3 bases are TGTGCCAGCAGTGATTATAACACCGGGGAGCTGTTTTTT. It is translated as CASSDYNTGELFF.

This clonotype was detected only a few times. V usage is TRBV18 and J usage is TRBJ1-6; no clear D gene. CDR1 KGHSH and CDR2 LQKENI come from the germline V gene. CDR3 length: 15 amino acids. The V end was cut by 4 bases, the J end by 5 bases, with 12 bases between. The CDR3 spells CASSRDGGNNSPLHF. Written as DNA, the CDR3 is TGTGCCAGCTCACGGGATGGCGGGAATAATTCACCCCTCCACTTT.

The genes are TRBV3-1 and TRBJ1-1, with no clear D. This CDR3 is 15 amino acids long. The germline V gene has CDR1 LGHDT and CDR2 YNNKEL (reference sequence). Trimming removed 0 bases at V and 1 base at J, with 9 bases between. The CDR3 loop reads CASSQERPWNTEAFF. The CDR3 DNA reads as TGTGCCAGCAGCCAAGAGCGGCCTTGGAACACTGAAGCTTTCTTT.

This clonotype was seen at least ten times. The chain links TRBV11-2 to TRBJ2-5, with TRBD2 matching 11 bases. J was trimmed by 5 bases and V by 0 bases; bases with no gene match: 2. The CDR3 loop spans 15 amino acids. CDR1 is SGHAT and CDR2 is FQNNGV in the germline V gene. CDR3 in amino acids: CASSLDTSGSETQYF. DNA for the CDR3: TGTGCCAGCAGCTTAGATACTAGCGGGAGCGAGACCCAGTACTTC.

This clonotype occurred many times. The chain employs TRBV4-1 and TRBJ1-1; tentatively, D is TRBD1 (5 bases). The CDR3 covers 13 residues. V was clipped by 0 bases and J by 7 bases, with 9 bases between them. Germline values: CDR1 MGHRA, CDR2 YSYEKL. The CDR3, as DNA: TGCGCCAGCAGCCAAGATGGGGCTTATGAAGCTTTCTTT. It encodes CASSQDGAYEAFF.

V and J are TRBV29-1 and TRBJ1-2, with D possibly matching TRBD1 (5 bases). This CDR3 spans 12 amino acids. Per the germline V gene, CDR1 is SQVTM and CDR2 is ANQGSEA. Trimming cost V 7 bases and J 8 bases, with 17 bases left between them. The CDR3 spells CSGRTGGEGYTF. The CDR3 DNA reads TGCAGCGGAAGAACCGGGGGAGAAGGCTACACCTTC.

This clonotype was observed at least ten times. The chain recombines TRBV20-1 with TRBJ2-7; 10 nucleotides agree with TRBD2. J lost 0 bases, V lost 5 bases, and 7 bases had no gene match. Looked up from germline, CDR1 is DFQATT and CDR2 is SNEGSKA (reference sequence). This CDR3 is 15 amino acids long. CDR3 sequence reads: CSASTSGPSSYEQYF. The CDR3 DNA reads as TGCAGTGCTTCGACTAGCGGGCCGAGCTCCTACGAGCAGTACTTC.

This clonotype appeared once. This chain uses TRBV6-2 or TRBV6-3 with TRBJ2-7, with 9 bases fitting TRBD2. V gave up 6 bases and J gave up 5 bases; unmatched junction bases: 11. Germline CDR1 MNHEY, CDR2 SVGEGT. CDR3 size: 15 residues. CDR3 in amino acids: CASSPPGLAFNEQYF. The CDR3 nucleotides read TGTGCCAGCAGCCCCCCGGGACTAGCTTTTAACGAGCAGTACTTC.

This clonotype was counted many times. J is TRBJ1-2 and V is TRBV19; no clear D gene. The CDR3 totals 13 residues. The germline CDR1 and CDR2 sequences are LNHDA and SQIVND (reference sequence). The ends were cut back, 2 bases at V and 5 bases at J, with 9 bases in the middle. CDR3 nucleotide sequence: TGTGCCAGTAGTATACGGGCGCAGTATGGCTACACCTTC. This gives the protein CASSIRAQYGYTF.